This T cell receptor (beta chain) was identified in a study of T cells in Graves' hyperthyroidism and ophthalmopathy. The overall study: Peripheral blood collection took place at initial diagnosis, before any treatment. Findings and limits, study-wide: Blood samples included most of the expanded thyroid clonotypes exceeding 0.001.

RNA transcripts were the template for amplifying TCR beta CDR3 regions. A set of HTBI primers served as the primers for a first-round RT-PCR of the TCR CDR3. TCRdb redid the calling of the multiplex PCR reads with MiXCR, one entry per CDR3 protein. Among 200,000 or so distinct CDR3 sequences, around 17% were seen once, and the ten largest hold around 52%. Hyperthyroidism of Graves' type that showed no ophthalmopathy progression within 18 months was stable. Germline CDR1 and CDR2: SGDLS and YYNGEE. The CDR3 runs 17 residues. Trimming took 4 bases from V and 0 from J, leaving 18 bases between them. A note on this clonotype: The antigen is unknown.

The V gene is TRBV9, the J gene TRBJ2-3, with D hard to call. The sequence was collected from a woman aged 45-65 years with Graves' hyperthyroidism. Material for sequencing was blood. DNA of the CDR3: TGTGCCAGCAGCCCCGATACAACGAGTACTAGCACAGATACGCAGTATTTT. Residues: CASSPDTTSTSTDTQYF.